A single sample is the source of the 30 T cell receptor beta chains below, sequenced in a study of metastatic and nonmetastatic thyroid tumors. Every patient underwent thyroid surgery untreated. From the PCR reads, TCRdb re-called clones with MiXCR. The sample comprises around 64,000 clones, roughly 4.1% of which are singletons, and approximately 20% rests with the top ten. The sample was blood. These receptors came from a female donor with papillary thyroid cancer or a benign thyroid nodule (not recorded which). Some clones in this sample may be carry-over from other donors' samples.

This clone showed up just a few times. The chain's CDR3 is CASSVGLEVGELFF. Written as DNA, the CDR3 is TGTGCCAGCAGTGTGGGACTAGAGGTAGGGGAGCTGTTTTTT. The gene calls are TRBV6-4 and TRBJ2-2, with TRBD2 matching 8 bases. The germline gives CDR1 MRHNA, CDR2 SNTAGT. The CDR3 length is 14 residues. V dropped 4 bases and J dropped 8; count of bases not matched to a gene: 6.

This clone was observed at least ten times. The V and J genes are TRBV20-1 and TRBJ1-2; D not resolved. Germline V CDR1 and CDR2: DFQATT, SNEGSKA (reference sequence). V shed 1 base and J shed 4 bases, with 16 bases lying between them. This CDR3 has 15 residues. The CDR3 DNA is TGCAGTGCTAGAGTAAAAGTGGCAGGCGGCTATGGCTACACCTTC. Translating it yields CSARVKVAGGYGYTF.

In its sample, this clone was seen many times. The rearrangement links TRBV5-1 to TRBJ2-7, with 10 bases that match TRBD2. V shed 0 bases, J shed 7 bases, and the junction held 10 bases outside the gene matches. CDR3 length: 16 residues. Looked up from germline, CDR1 is SGHRS and CDR2 is YFSETQ. The CDR3 region has the DNA TGCGCCAGCAGCTTGGCCCGGCTAGCGGGAGTGGGGGAGCAGTACTTC. Its translation is CASSLARLAGVGEQYF. Supplemented by reference TRBV5-1 and TRBJ2-7, the full variable domain reads KAGVTQTPRYLIKTRGQQVTLSCSPISGHRSVSWYQQTPGQGLQFLFEYFSETQRNKGNFPGRFSGRQFSNSRSEMNVSTLELGDSALYLCASSLARLAGVGEQYFGPGTRLTVT.

This clone was detected ten times or more. The V gene is TRBV2, the J gene TRBJ2-5; D possibly corresponds to TRBD2 (5 bases). The CDR3 has 16 residues. Germline values: CDR1 SNHLY, CDR2 FYNNEI. V lost 3 bases and J 2 bases, leaving 16 bases between the germline ends. The CDR3 reads CASSDPDSPGQETQYF. The CDR3 DNA is TGTGCCAGCAGTGATCCGGACTCCCCGGGGCAAGAGACCCAGTACTTC.

This chain connects TRBV28 to TRBJ2-3; D is unclear. CDR3 length equals 14 residues. Germline V gene sequence: CDR1 MDHEN, CDR2 SYDVKM. Deletions cut 3 bases from V and 1 base from J, with 8 bases between. The CDR3: CASSFVSCTDTQYF. The CDR3 nucleotides are TGTGCCAGCAGTTTCGTCAGCTGCACAGATACGCAGTATTTT.

Concerning this clone itself: Compared with germline, one end of the junction differs, possibly owing to a read error. The rearrangement joins TRBV12-3 or TRBV12-4 to TRBJ2-1; TRBD1 is a possible D gene (5 bases). The CDR3 has 12 amino acids. CDR3 nucleotide sequence: TGTGCCAGCAGTCGGACAAAGAATGAGCCGTTATTC. Its translation is CASSRTKNEPLF.

This clone has at least ten counts. Other DNA sequences in the same sample also yield this CDR3. The chain employs TRBV7-9 and TRBJ2-5; D gene ambiguous. The V gene lost 4 bases and the J gene lost 2 bases, with 2 bases spanning the gap. Germline-derived CDR1 and CDR2 are SEHNR and FQNEAQ (reference sequence). The CDR3 has 11 residues. In DNA form, the CDR3 reads TGTGCCAGCAGCTGGCAAGAGACCCAGTACTTC. It encodes CASSWQETQYF.

This clone was found many times. The V call is TRBV28, the J call TRBJ2-1; 11 bases align to TRBD2. V was clipped by 5 bases and J by 5 bases; unmatched bases: 11. The CDR3 length is 17 residues. Germline values: CDR1 MDHEN, CDR2 SYDVKM. The CDR3 protein is CASSGRASGRPDNEQFF. The DNA of the CDR3 is TGTGCCAGCAGTGGCCGGGCTAGCGGGAGGCCAGACAATGAGCAGTTCTTC.

In its sample, this clone was seen many times. The rearrangement uses TRBV24-1 and TRBJ2-7; no reliable D call. CDR1 and CDR2 (germline): KGHDR, SFDVKD. Trimming left V 4 bases short and J 2 bases short, with 11 bases between. The CDR3 sequence is 14 residues long. CDR3 sequence reads: CATSESTVPYEQYF. CDR3 nucleotides: TGTGCCACCAGTGAGTCCACAGTTCCCTACGAGCAGTACTTC.

This clone was recorded many times. This may be a read error: a much more frequent sequence differs by one nucleotide. The sample has other DNA sequences that encode this CDR3 too. The rearrangement links TRBV7-9 to TRBJ2-3; TRBD2 agrees at 7 bases. This CDR3 spans 16 amino acids. The V gene's germline CDR1 is SEHNR and CDR2 FQNEAQ (reference sequence). The chain's CDR3 is CASSLRASGRTDTQYF. In DNA, the CDR3 is TGTGCCAGCAGCTTAAGGGCTAGCGGACGCACGGATACGCAGTATTTT.

This clone was seen a handful of times. With a much larger clone just one base away, this may be a read error. The sample carries other DNA sequences with the same CDR3. The chain uses TRBV4-2 and TRBJ2-7, with D possibly TRBD2 on 6 matching bases. Germline loops: CDR1 LGHNA, CDR2 YNFKEQ. This CDR3 spans 16 amino acids. V was clipped by 0 bases and J by 4 bases, with 16 bases between them. The CDR3 sequence: CASSQEPGLATYEQYF. CDR3 in DNA: TGTGCCAGCAGCCAAGAGCCGGGACTGGCGACATACGAGCAGTACTTC.

This clone was detected many times. The V and J genes are TRBV28 and TRBJ1-3, with TRBD1 matching over 10 bases. The CDR3 contains 16 residues. The germline V gene has CDR1 MDHEN and CDR2 SYDVKM. With V trimmed by 1 base and J by 4 bases, 4 bases remained unmatched. CDR3 DNA: TGTGCCAGCAGTTTATACGACAGGGGGCGAGGAAACACCATATATTTT. This translates into CASSLYDRGRGNTIYF.

The chain's CDR3 is CASSPWWTPYEQYF. CDR3 nucleotide sequence: TGTGCCAGCAGTCCCTGGTGGACACCCTACGAGCAGTACTTC. The chain links TRBV6-2 or TRBV6-3 to TRBJ2-7; perhaps TRBD1 as D (5 bases). The V end was cut by 5 bases, the J end by 2 bases, with 13 bases between. The length of the CDR3 is 14 residues. CDR1 is MNHEY and CDR2 is SVGEGT in the germline V gene.

In this sample, this clone turned up many times. V usage is TRBV6-1 and J usage is TRBJ2-3; D gene uncertain. This CDR3 contains 11 residues. Trimming left V 2 bases short and J 5 bases short, with 2 bases between. Germline CDR1 reads MNHNS; CDR2 reads SASEGT. The CDR3 is CASSELDTQYF. DNA of the CDR3: TGTGCCAGCAGTGAATTAGATACGCAGTATTTT.

This clone was detected only a few times. V usage is TRBV14 and J usage is TRBJ2-1, with D perhaps matching TRBD2 (7 bases). This CDR3 has 13 amino acids. Looked up from germline, CDR1 is SGHDN and CDR2 is FVKESK. V was cut by 0 bases and J by 9 bases, with 9 bases left in between. In nucleotides, the CDR3 is TGTGCCAGCAGCCAAGAGAGGGGGGGTGAGCAGTTCTTC. As protein: CASSQERGGEQFF.

This clone was detected many times. This chain connects TRBV28 to TRBJ2-1; D not certain. The CDR3 has 13 residues. Germline CDR1 MDHEN, CDR2 SYDVKM. Trimming stripped 2 bases from V and 9 bases from J, with 11 bases between. The CDR3 here is CASSLGWRIEQFF. The CDR3 nucleotides are TGTGCCAGCAGTTTAGGGTGGCGAATTGAGCAGTTCTTC.

The chain joins TRBV12-3 or TRBV12-4 to TRBJ2-1; possibly TRBD2 for D (5 bases). V was shortened by 7 bases and J by 0 bases, with 13 bases between the two germline ends. The CDR3 spans 15 residues. CDR3 DNA: TGTGCCAGCATGCCTAGTGGGAGCTCCTACAATGAGCAGTTCTTC. Translated: CASMPSGSSYNEQFF.

This clone occurred a few times. The rearrangement uses TRBV6-2 or TRBV6-3 and TRBJ1-2; 9 nucleotides line up with TRBD1. In germline, CDR1 is MNHEY, CDR2 SVGEGT. The CDR3 runs to 14 residues. V shed 6 bases and J 8 bases; nucleotides not matched to a gene: 10. CDR3 nucleotide sequence: TGTGCCAGCAGCGTTGAACAGGGGGCAGTAGGCTACACCTTC. Translation gives CASSVEQGAVGYTF.

The sample holds many counts of this clone. The V and J genes are TRBV11-2 and TRBJ1-4, with D unclear. This CDR3 comprises 15 residues. V shed 1 base and J shed 7 bases, with 13 bases lying between them. CDR1 and CDR2 from the germline V gene are SGHAT and FQNNGV. The CDR3 DNA follows: TGTGCCAGCAGCTTAGGTATTGTAAGGGCTGAAAAACTGTTTTTT. The encoded protein is CASSLGIVRAEKLFF.

The sample holds many counts of this clone. The chain joins TRBV20-1 to TRBJ1-3, with a tentative D call TRBD1 (5 bases). There are 15 residues in the CDR3. V was trimmed by 0 bases and J by 2 bases, leaving 11 bases between them. Germline CDR1 DFQATT, CDR2 SNEGSKA (reference sequence). CDR3 loop: CSARDLRGTGNTIYF. CDR3 nucleotide sequence: TGCAGTGCTAGAGATTTAAGGGGAACTGGAAACACCATATATTTT.

This clone was observed at least ten times. This chain connects TRBV15 to TRBJ1-3; D remains ambiguous. V lost 8 bases and J 2 bases, leaving 7 bases between the germline ends. From germline, CDR1 is LNHNV and CDR2 YYDKDF (reference sequence). This CDR3 contains 12 residues. In DNA, the CDR3 is TGTGCCACCTCTTTGGCTGGAAACACCATATATTTT. This codes for CATSLAGNTIYF.

There are a few counts of this clone. The rearrangement joins TRBV6-2 or TRBV6-3 to TRBJ2-3; 8 bases align to TRBD2. V was clipped by 5 bases and J by 7 bases; unmatched bases: 5. Germline values: CDR1 MNHEY, CDR2 SVGEGT. The CDR3 totals 13 residues. CDR3 in amino acids: CASSPSGQYTQYF. The CDR3 DNA reads TGTGCCAGCAGTCCTAGCGGGCAGTATACGCAGTATTTT.

This clone has at least ten counts. Other DNA sequences of this sample code for an identical CDR3. The J gene is TRBJ1-5, the V gene TRBV7-2; unclear D gene. V gave up 5 bases and J gave up 0 bases, with 11 bases separating them. Germline-derived CDR1 and CDR2 are SGHTA and FQGNSA. The CDR3 is 15 residues long. CDR3 in amino acids: CASSPREYSNQPQHF. Written as DNA, the CDR3 is TGTGCCAGCAGCCCGAGGGAGTATAGCAATCAGCCCCAGCATTTT.

The chain employs TRBV12-3 or TRBV12-4 and TRBJ2-3; D ambiguous. This CDR3 comprises 14 residues. Trimming took 5 bases from V and 0 from J, leaving 9 bases between them. The DNA of the CDR3 is TGTGCCAGCAGTGACTTTGACAGCACAGATACGCAGTATTTT. It yields the protein CASSDFDSTDTQYF.

In this sample, this clone turned up a few times. The gene calls are TRBV20-1 and TRBJ2-1; 14 bases are shared with TRBD2. Germline CDR1 reads DFQATT; CDR2 reads SNEGSKA (reference sequence). Trimming took 6 bases from V and 6 from J; bases not matched to a gene: 7. The CDR3 has 15 residues. CDR3 DNA sequence: TGCAGTGCCGGGACTAGCGGGAGCGGGGGCAATGAGCAGTTCTTC. This sequence encodes CSAGTSGSGGNEQFF.

This clone came up a few times. The genes are TRBV6-4 and TRBJ2-3; 13 nucleotides line up with TRBD2. This CDR3 is built from 16 residues. After removal of 4 bases from V and 5 bases from J, the junction contained 6 bases not matched to a gene. The V gene's germline CDR1 is MRHNA and CDR2 SNTAGT. CDR3 nucleotides: TGTGCCAGCAGTGCACTAGCGGGAGGGGGAGTAGATACGCAGTATTTT. This encodes CASSALAGGGVDTQYF.

The sample holds many counts of this clone. This chain uses TRBV11-3 with TRBJ2-2, with D unresolved. Deletions cut 5 bases from V and 0 bases from J, with 1 base between. CDR3 length: 12 amino acids. The germline V gene encodes CDR1 SGHNT and CDR2 YENEEA. CDR3 in amino acids: CASSANTGELFF. As DNA, the CDR3 is TGTGCCAGCAGCGCGAACACCGGGGAGCTGTTTTTT.

This clone was recorded many times. The rearrangement uses TRBV20-1 and TRBJ1-2, with D perhaps matching TRBD1 (6 bases). Trimming cost V 3 bases and J 8 bases, with 10 bases left between them. CDR1 is DFQATT, CDR2 SNEGSKA, per germline (reference sequence). The CDR3 consists of 11 residues. In DNA, the CDR3 is TGCAGTGCTAGCACAGGGAGAGGCTACACCTTC. As protein: CSASTGRGYTF.

This chain's CDR3 is CASSLNEMNTEAFF. CDR3 in DNA: TGTGCCAGCAGTTTGAATGAGATGAACACTGAAGCTTTCTTT. The chain couples TRBV27 to TRBJ1-1; unclear D gene. The CDR3 covers 14 residues. Germline V gene data show CDR1 as MNHEY and CDR2 as SMNVEV (reference sequence). Trimming shortened V by 3 bases and J by 0 bases, and 8 bases separated the two germline ends.

This clone was observed many times. The chain couples TRBV6-1 to TRBJ2-5, with 8 bases that match TRBD1. From germline, CDR1 is MNHNS and CDR2 SASEGT. The CDR3 extends over 14 amino acids. V trimming: 6 bases; J trimming: 5 bases; junction bases outside the gene matches: 8. The CDR3 loop is CASRRSRQGETQYF. The CDR3 DNA reads TGTGCCAGCAGGCGGAGCCGACAGGGGGAGACCCAGTACTTC.